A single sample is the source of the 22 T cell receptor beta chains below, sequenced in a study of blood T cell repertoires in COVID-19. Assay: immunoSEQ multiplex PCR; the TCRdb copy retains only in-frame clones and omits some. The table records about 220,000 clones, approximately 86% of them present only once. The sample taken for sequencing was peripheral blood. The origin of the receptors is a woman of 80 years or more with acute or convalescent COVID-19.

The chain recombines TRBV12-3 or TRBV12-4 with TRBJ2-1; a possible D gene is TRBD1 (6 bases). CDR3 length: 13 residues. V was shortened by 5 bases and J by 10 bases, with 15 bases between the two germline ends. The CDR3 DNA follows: TGTGCCAGCAGTACCACAGGGTTTAGGGAGCAGTTCTTC. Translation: CASSTTGFREQFF.

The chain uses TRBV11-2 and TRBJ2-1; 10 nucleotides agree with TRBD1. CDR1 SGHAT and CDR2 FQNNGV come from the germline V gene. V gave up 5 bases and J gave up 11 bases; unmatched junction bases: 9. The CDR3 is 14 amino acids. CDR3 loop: CASSPGTGALQQFF. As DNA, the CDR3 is TGTGCCAGCAGCCCCGGGACAGGGGCCCTCCAGCAGTTCTTC.

CDR3 protein: CATSDPGQGISYTF. CDR3 DNA sequence: TGTGCCACCAGTGATCCCGGACAGGGAATAAGCTACACCTTC. The J gene is TRBJ1-2, the V gene TRBV24-1, with 8 bases that match TRBD1. Germline V CDR1 and CDR2: KGHDR, SFDVKD. This CDR3 has 14 amino acids. With 3 bases clipped from V and 9 bases from J, the junction kept 8 bases outside the gene matches.

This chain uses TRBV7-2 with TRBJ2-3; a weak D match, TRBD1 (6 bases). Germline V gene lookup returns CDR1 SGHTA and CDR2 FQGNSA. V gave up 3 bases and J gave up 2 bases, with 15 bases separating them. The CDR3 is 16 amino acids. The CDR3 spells CASSLRTAVPTDTQYF. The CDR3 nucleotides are TGTGCCAGCAGCTTGAGGACAGCGGTCCCCACAGATACGCAGTATTTT.

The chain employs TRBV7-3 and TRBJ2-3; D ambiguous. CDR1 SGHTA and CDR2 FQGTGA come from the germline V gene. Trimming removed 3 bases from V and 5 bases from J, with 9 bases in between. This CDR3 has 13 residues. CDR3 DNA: TGTGCCAGCAGCTTCACTAACGGAGATACGCAGTATTTT. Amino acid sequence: CASSFTNGDTQYF.

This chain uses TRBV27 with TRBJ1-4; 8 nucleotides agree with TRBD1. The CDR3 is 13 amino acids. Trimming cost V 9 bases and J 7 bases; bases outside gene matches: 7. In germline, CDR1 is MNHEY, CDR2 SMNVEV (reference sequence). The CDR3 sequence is CASTGGFGEKLFF. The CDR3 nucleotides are TGTGCCAGTACAGGGGGTTTTGGTGAAAAACTGTTTTTT.

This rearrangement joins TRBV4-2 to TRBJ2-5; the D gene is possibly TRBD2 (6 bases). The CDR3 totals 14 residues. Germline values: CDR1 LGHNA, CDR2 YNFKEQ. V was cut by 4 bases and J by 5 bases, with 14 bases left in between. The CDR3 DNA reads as TGTGCCAGCAGCCGCGGGGTTCTGGGGGAGACCCAGTACTTC. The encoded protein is CASSRGVLGETQYF.

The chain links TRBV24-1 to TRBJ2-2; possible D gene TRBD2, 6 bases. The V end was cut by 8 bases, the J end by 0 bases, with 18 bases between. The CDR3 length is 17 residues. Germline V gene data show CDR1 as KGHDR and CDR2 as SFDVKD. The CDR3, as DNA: TGTGCCACCATCATTAACGGGACTCCTGCGAACACCGGGGAGCTGTTTTTT. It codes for CATIINGTPANTGELFF.

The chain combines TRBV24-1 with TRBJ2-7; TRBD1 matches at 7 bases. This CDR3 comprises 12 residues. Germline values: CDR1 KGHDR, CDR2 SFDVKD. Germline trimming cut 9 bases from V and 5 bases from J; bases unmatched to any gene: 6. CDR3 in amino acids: CATPTGEDEQYF. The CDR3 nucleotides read TGTGCCACCCCCACAGGGGAAGACGAGCAGTACTTC.

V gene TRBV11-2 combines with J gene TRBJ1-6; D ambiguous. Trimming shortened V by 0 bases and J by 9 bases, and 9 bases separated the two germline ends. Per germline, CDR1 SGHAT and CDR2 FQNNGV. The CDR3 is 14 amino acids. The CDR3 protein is CASSLDPSGSPLHF. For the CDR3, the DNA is TGTGCCAGCAGCTTAGATCCCTCGGGTTCACCCCTCCACTTT.

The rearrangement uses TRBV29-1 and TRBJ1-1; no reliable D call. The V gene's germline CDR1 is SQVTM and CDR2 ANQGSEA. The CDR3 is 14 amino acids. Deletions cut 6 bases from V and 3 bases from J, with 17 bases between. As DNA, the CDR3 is TGCAGCGTAGCTATCGGGGTGGGGTACACTGAAGCTTTCTTT. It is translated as CSVAIGVGYTEAFF.

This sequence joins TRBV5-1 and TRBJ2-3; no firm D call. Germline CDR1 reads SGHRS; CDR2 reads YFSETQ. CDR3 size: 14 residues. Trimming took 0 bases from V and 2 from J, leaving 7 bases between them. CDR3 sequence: CASSLASYTDTQYF. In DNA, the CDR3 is TGCGCCAGCAGCTTGGCTTCCTACACAGATACGCAGTATTTT.

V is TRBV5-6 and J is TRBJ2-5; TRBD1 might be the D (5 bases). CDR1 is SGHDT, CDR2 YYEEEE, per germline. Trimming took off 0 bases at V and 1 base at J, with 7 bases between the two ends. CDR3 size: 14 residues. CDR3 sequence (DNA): TGTGCCAGCAGCTTGGGACAGCCCCAAGAGACCCAGTACTTC. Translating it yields CASSLGQPQETQYF.

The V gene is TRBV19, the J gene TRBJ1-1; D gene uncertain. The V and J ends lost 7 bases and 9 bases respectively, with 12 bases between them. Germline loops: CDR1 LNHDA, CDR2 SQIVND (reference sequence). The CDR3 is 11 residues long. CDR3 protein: CASNGPAKAFF. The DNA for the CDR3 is TGTGCCAGTAATGGGCCAGCTAAAGCTTTCTTT.

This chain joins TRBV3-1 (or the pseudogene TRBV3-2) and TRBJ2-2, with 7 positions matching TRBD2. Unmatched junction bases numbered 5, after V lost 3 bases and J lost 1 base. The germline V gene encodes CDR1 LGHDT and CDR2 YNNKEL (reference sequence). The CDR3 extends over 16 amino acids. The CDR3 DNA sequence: TGTGCCAGCAGCCATAAGCGGGGAATGAACACCGGGGAGCTGTTTTTT. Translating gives CASSHKRGMNTGELFF.

This CDR3 is CASSNCGQGLGGLETGELFF. CDR3 DNA sequence: TGTGCCAGCAGCAACTGTGGACAGGGTCTAGGGGGATTAGAAACCGGGGAGCTGTTTTTT. The chain recombines TRBV21-1 with TRBJ2-2; TRBD1 is the table's D call, not checked against the DNA. TRBV21-1 is a documented pseudogene. This CDR3 contains 20 residues.

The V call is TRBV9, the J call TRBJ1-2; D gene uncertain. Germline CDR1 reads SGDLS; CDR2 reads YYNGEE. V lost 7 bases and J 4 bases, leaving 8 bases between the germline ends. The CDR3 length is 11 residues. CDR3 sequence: CASGNLYGYTF. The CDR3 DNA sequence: TGTGCCAGCGGCAACCTCTATGGCTACACCTTC.

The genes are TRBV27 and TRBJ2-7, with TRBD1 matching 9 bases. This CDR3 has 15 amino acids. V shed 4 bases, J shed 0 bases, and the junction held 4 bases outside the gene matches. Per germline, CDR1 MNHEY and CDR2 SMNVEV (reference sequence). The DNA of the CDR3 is TGTGCCAGCAGTTGGACAGGGGCCCTCTCCTACGAGCAGTACTTC. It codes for CASSWTGALSYEQYF.

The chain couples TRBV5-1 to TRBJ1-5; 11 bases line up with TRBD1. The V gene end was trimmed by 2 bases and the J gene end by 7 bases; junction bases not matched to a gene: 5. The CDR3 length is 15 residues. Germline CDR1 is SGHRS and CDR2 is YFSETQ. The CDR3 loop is CASSLGGQGDQPQHF. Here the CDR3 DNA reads TGCGCCAGCAGCTTAGGGGGACAGGGGGACCAGCCCCAGCATTTT. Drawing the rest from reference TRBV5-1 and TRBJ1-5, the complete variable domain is KAGVTQTPRYLIKTRGQQVTLSCSPISGHRSVSWYQQTPGQGLQFLFEYFSETQRNKGNFPGRFSGRQFSNSRSEMNVSTLELGDSALYLCASSLGGQGDQPQHFGDGTRLSIL.

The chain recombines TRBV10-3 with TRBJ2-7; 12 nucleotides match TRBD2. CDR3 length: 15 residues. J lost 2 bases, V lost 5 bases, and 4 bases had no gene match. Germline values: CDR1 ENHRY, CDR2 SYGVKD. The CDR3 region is CAISRTSGVTYEQYF. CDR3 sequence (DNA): TGTGCCATCAGTCGGACTAGCGGGGTCACCTACGAGCAGTACTTC.

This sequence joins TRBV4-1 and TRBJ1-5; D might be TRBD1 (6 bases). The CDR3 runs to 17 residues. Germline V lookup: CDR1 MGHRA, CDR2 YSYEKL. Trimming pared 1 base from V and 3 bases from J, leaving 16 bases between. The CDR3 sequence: CASSQAGGSGNNQPQHF. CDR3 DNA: TGCGCCAGCAGCCAAGCGGGGGGCAGTGGGAACAATCAGCCCCAGCATTTT.

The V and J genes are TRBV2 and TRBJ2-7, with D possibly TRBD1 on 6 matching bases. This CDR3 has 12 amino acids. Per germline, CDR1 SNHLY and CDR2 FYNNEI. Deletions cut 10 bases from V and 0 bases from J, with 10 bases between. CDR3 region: CATGQLSYEQYF. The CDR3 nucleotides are TGTGCCACCGGACAGCTCTCCTACGAGCAGTACTTC. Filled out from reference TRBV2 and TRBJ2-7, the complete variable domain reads EPEVTQTPSHQVTQMGQEVILRCVPISNHLYFYWYRQILGQKVEFLVSFYNNEISEKSEIFDDQFSVERPDGSNFTLKIRSTKLEDSAMYFCATGQLSYEQYFGPGTRLTVT.